What follows are 15 T cell receptor beta chains derived from one specimen sequenced in a study of T-cell memory formation after mild COVID-19. TCRdb processed the 5' RACE reads anew with MiXCR; each CDR3 protein has one entry. The sample holds some 600,000 distinct CDR3 sequences, 15% to 20% seen once. The sample taken for sequencing was PBMCs or a T cell subset sorted from them (not recorded which). All receptors derive from an adult woman who had mild COVID-19 (a few samples of this study predate the infection). Cell type and time point are not known.

V is TRBV29-1 and J is TRBJ1-4; no reliable D call. This CDR3 has 12 residues. The germline gives CDR1 SQVTM, CDR2 ANQGSEA. The V end was cut by 0 bases, the J end by 8 bases, with 7 bases between. CDR3 in DNA: TGCAGCGTTGAAGAGGTGGGAGAAAAACTGTTTTTT. It specifies CSVEEVGEKLFF.

The chain recombines TRBV7-9 with TRBJ2-3, with a tentative D call TRBD2 (6 bases). Trimming took off 5 bases at V and 4 bases at J, with 10 bases between the two ends. CDR3 length equals 13 residues. Germline-derived CDR1 and CDR2 are SEHNR and FQNEAQ (reference sequence). Here the CDR3 DNA reads TGTGCCAGCAGCCGACTAGAAGCAGATACGCAGTATTTT. The encoded protein is CASSRLEADTQYF.

This chain uses TRBV6-5 with TRBJ1-1, with TRBD1 matching over 12 bases. The germline V gene has CDR1 MNHEY and CDR2 SVGAGI. J was trimmed by 7 bases and V by 4 bases; bases with no gene match: 7. The CDR3 consists of 15 residues. CDR3 in DNA: TGTGCCAGCAGTTCCGCCGGGACAGGGGGCTATGAAGCTTTCTTT. As protein: CASSSAGTGGYEAFF.

The chain couples TRBV4-2 to TRBJ2-1; 11 positions agree with TRBD2. CDR1 is LGHNA, CDR2 YNFKEQ, per germline. The V and J ends lost 8 bases and 5 bases, in that order; junction bases with no gene match: 5. The CDR3 is 14 amino acids. The CDR3 DNA reads TGTGCCAGCCAGATAGCGGGGGGGGACAATGAGCAGTTCTTC. This gives the protein CASQIAGGDNEQFF.

This clonotype was seen more than once but under ten times. The CDR3 coding sequence is TGTGCCAGCAGCATGCAGGGGCGTAATTCACCCCTCCACTTT. Protein: CASSMQGRNSPLHF. The rearrangement joins TRBV7-2 to TRBJ1-6; possibly TRBD1 for D (6 bases). V gave up 5 bases and J gave up 6 bases, with 11 bases separating them. The CDR3 has 14 amino acids. Germline CDR1 is SGHTA and CDR2 is FQGNSA.

This clonotype was picked up a small number of times. The V and J genes are TRBV5-6 and TRBJ2-7, with 13 bases lining up with TRBD2. The CDR3 length is 15 residues. With V trimmed by 3 bases and J by 7 bases, 7 bases remained unmatched. Germline CDR1 reads SGHDT; CDR2 reads YYEEEE. CDR3 amino acids: CASSYTSGGAGEQYF. The CDR3 DNA reads as TGTGCCAGCAGCTATACTAGCGGGGGGGCCGGGGAGCAGTACTTC.

This clonotype was found a few times. J is TRBJ2-7 and V is TRBV7-9, with unresolved D. Germline V gene data show CDR1 as SEHNR and CDR2 as FQNEAQ (reference sequence). CDR3 length: 13 amino acids. The V gene lost 1 base and the J gene lost 3 bases, with 7 bases spanning the gap. CDR3: CASSLDYGYEQYF. CDR3 DNA: TGTGCCAGCAGCTTAGATTACGGCTACGAGCAGTACTTC.

The gene calls are TRBV5-1 and TRBJ2-7; D possibly corresponds to TRBD1 (6 bases). This CDR3 spans 14 amino acids. Trimming took off 1 base at V and 5 bases at J, with 13 bases between the two ends. Per germline, CDR1 SGHRS and CDR2 YFSETQ. The CDR3 region has the DNA TGCGCCAGCAGCTTGTCAACAGGGAGTAACGAGCAGTACTTC. Protein sequence: CASSLSTGSNEQYF. Drawing the rest from reference TRBV5-1 and TRBJ2-7, the complete variable domain is KAGVTQTPRYLIKTRGQQVTLSCSPISGHRSVSWYQQTPGQGLQFLFEYFSETQRNKGNFPGRFSGRQFSNSRSEMNVSTLELGDSALYLCASSLSTGSNEQYFGPGTRLTVT.

This clonotype has only a few counts. This chain links TRBV20-1 with TRBJ2-2; 8 bases align to TRBD2. The CDR3 is 15 amino acids. V shed 3 bases, J shed 4 bases, and the junction held 7 bases outside the gene matches. CDR1 is DFQATT and CDR2 is SNEGSKA in the germline V gene (reference sequence). The CDR3 DNA reads as TGCAGTGCTAGTTCTAGCGGGCAACGCACCGGGGAGCTGTTTTTT. Protein sequence: CSASSSGQRTGELFF.

The V and J genes are TRBV19 and TRBJ1-4; D call uncertain. Per the germline V gene, CDR1 is LNHDA and CDR2 is SQIVND (reference sequence). CDR3 size: 15 residues. The V end lost 1 base, the J end lost 3 bases, and 9 bases lay between the germline ends. CDR3 nucleotide sequence: TGTGCCAGTAGTATAGCTGGTGTGCCTAATGAAAAACTGTTTTTT. The encoded protein is CASSIAGVPNEKLFF.

This clonotype was picked up a small number of times. The rearrangement uses TRBV12-3 or TRBV12-4 and TRBJ2-7, with D tentatively TRBD1 or TRBD2 (5 bases each). V lost 5 bases and J lost 3, with 8 bases in between. The CDR3 is 12 residues long. The CDR3 here is CASSRDHYEQYF. The CDR3 DNA follows: TGTGCCAGCAGTCGGGACCACTACGAGCAGTACTTC.

V is TRBV2 and J is TRBJ2-1; TRBD2 aligns across 9 bases. This CDR3 has 18 residues. V lost 6 bases, J lost 4 bases, and 16 bases stayed unmatched. Germline lookup yields CDR1 SNHLY and CDR2 FYNNEI. The CDR3 region has the DNA TGTGCCAGCAGCCTCGGGGCTAGCGGGATCAGAGCGTACAATGAGCAGTTCTTC. Residues: CASSLGASGIRAYNEQFF.

This clonotype showed up just a few times. The V gene is TRBV25-1, the J gene TRBJ2-3; TRBD2 aligns across 15 bases. The CDR3 is 19 amino acids. V was pared by 4 bases and J by 2 bases, with 10 bases of the junction left unmatched. Germline V gives CDR1 MGHDK, CDR2 SYGVNS. The CDR3 region has the DNA TGTGCCAGCAGTGCCCTGGGACTAGCGGGAGGTTTTGACACAGATACGCAGTATTTT. Translated, it gives CASSALGLAGGFDTDTQYF. The full variable domain, its missing parts supplied by reference TRBV25-1 and TRBJ2-3, is EADIYQTPRYLVIGTGKKITLECSQTMGHDKMYWYQQDPGMELHLIHYSYGVNSTEKGDLSSESTVSRIRTEHFPLTLESARPSHTSQYLCASSALGLAGGFDTDTQYFGPGTRLTVL.

CDR3 sequence: CASSLVGSNYGYTF. For the CDR3, the DNA is TGTGCCAGCAGCTTAGTAGGGTCCAACTATGGCTACACCTTC. The V gene is TRBV7-9, the J gene TRBJ1-2; the D is unclear. The germline V gene has CDR1 SEHNR and CDR2 FQNEAQ (reference sequence). The CDR3 extends over 14 amino acids. V was trimmed by 1 base and J by 2 bases, leaving 8 bases between them.

This clonotype showed up many times. This chain joins TRBV27 and TRBJ2-5; 7 positions match TRBD2. Germline V gene data show CDR1 as MNHEY and CDR2 as SMNVEV (reference sequence). The length of the CDR3 is 14 residues. The J segment lost 5 bases and the V segment lost 5 bases, leaving 8 bases of the junction unmatched. This chain's CDR3 is CASSVSGEGETQYF. The CDR3 region has the DNA TGTGCCAGCAGTGTGTCCGGGGAGGGCGAGACCCAGTACTTC.